This T cell receptor beta chain was captured by sequencing in a study of long-term antiretroviral therapy in people with HIV. A v3.0 immunoSEQ assay was performed at survey level. Clones were read by immunoSEQ multiplex PCR, and TCRdb kept only the in-frame ones, dropping some. The sample holds more than 35,000 clones, 75% to 90% seen once. Per the germline V gene, CDR1 is MRHNA and CDR2 is SNTAGT. V lost 0 bases and J lost 0; bases outside the gene matches: 5. The CDR3 is made up of 18 amino acids. This material consisted of unsorted PBMCs, taken just before starting antiretroviral therapy. This receptor was identified in a woman aged 18-29 years with HIV. The genes are TRBV6-4 and TRBJ2-3; 11 nucleotides align to TRBD2. CDR3 DNA: TGTGCCAGCAGTGACTCACTAGCGGGAGTTCATAGCACAGATACGCAGTATTTT. It codes for CASSDSLAGVHSTDTQYF.